These 20 T cell receptor beta chains were all obtained from the same sample, sequenced in a study of blood T cell repertoires in COVID-19. The method was immunoSEQ multiplex PCR; TCRdb's version includes in-frame clones alone and lacks a portion of them. The sample lists 200,000 or so clones; about 87% were seen once. Sequencing was done on a sample of PBMCs or T cells enriched from blood (not recorded which). The receptors derive from a woman in her 30s who had recovered from COVID-19.

The V call is TRBV6-5, the J call TRBJ1-2; D possibly corresponds to TRBD1 (6 bases). The CDR3 consists of 14 residues. The V end was cut by 2 bases, the J end by 6 bases, with 13 bases between. The V gene's germline CDR1 is MNHEY and CDR2 SVGAGI. In nucleotides, the CDR3 is TGTGCCAGCAGTTACGAAGGGGGAGAGGATGGCTACACCTTC. Amino acid sequence: CASSYEGGEDGYTF.

The gene calls are TRBV5-6 and TRBJ1-1; the D gene is possibly TRBD1 (5 bases). This CDR3 comprises 12 residues. CDR1 is SGHDT, CDR2 YYEEEE, per germline. Trimming took 6 bases from V and 4 from J, leaving 10 bases between them. The CDR3 reads CASTQGSTEAFF. The CDR3, as DNA: TGTGCCAGCACCCAGGGTAGCACTGAAGCTTTCTTT.

This rearrangement joins TRBV12-3 or TRBV12-4 to TRBJ2-1; D not certain. The CDR3 sequence is 12 residues long. V lost 2 bases to trimming and J lost 9 bases, with 8 bases between them. The CDR3 protein is CASSLNYLEQFF. The CDR3, as DNA: TGTGCCAGCAGTTTAAACTACCTTGAGCAGTTCTTC.

The chain carries TRBV28 and TRBJ2-1, with 12 bases fitting TRBD2. This CDR3 has 16 residues. Germline trimming cut 5 bases from V and 4 bases from J; bases unmatched to any gene: 6. CDR1 is MDHEN, CDR2 SYDVKM, per germline. CDR3 nucleotides: TGTGCCAGCAGTCCGTGGACTAGCGGGGTTTACAATGAGCAGTTCTTC. Translation gives CASSPWTSGVYNEQFF.

The rearrangement links TRBV6-5 to TRBJ1-2; 8 bases line up with TRBD1. The germline CDR1 and CDR2 sequences are MNHEY and SVGAGI. After removal of 0 bases from V and 7 bases from J, the junction contained 1 base not matched to a gene. This CDR3 is 13 amino acids long. The CDR3 DNA reads as TGTGCCAGCAGTTACTCAACAGGGGGTGGCTACACCTTC. It encodes CASSYSTGGGYTF.

The chain combines TRBV3-1 (or the pseudogene TRBV3-2) with TRBJ2-5, with 12 bases matching TRBD2. The CDR3 is 15 residues long. From germline, CDR1 is LGHDT and CDR2 YNNKEL (reference sequence). The V gene end was trimmed by 0 bases and the J gene end by 9 bases; junction bases not matched to a gene: 5. The CDR3 here is CASSQEASGGAPQYF. The CDR3 DNA sequence: TGTGCCAGCAGCCAAGAAGCTAGCGGGGGGGCCCCCCAGTACTTC.

The chain is built from TRBV7-6 and TRBJ1-3; 8 bases are a match to TRBD1. The J segment lost 4 bases and the V segment lost 2 bases, leaving 7 bases of the junction unmatched. The CDR3 totals 16 residues. The germline CDR1 and CDR2 sequences are SGHVS and FNYEAQ. DNA for the CDR3: TGTGCCAGCAGCTTAAATGGACAGGGAGGGGGAAACACCATATATTTT. It specifies CASSLNGQGGGNTIYF.

This chain links TRBV9 with TRBJ1-2, with a tentative D call TRBD1 (5 bases). V was trimmed by 1 base and J by 2 bases, leaving 9 bases between them. Germline CDR1 is SGDLS and CDR2 is YYNGEE. The CDR3 consists of 14 residues. CDR3 residues: CASSVTQENYGYTF. CDR3 in DNA: TGTGCCAGCAGCGTAACACAGGAGAACTATGGCTACACCTTC.

The CDR3 is CASSKGGTGVDQETQYF. The CDR3 region has the DNA TGTGCCAGCAGCAAAGGAGGGACAGGGGTTGATCAAGAGACCCAGTACTTC. V usage is TRBV21-1 and J usage is TRBJ2-5; TRBD1 was called by the table and not checked on the DNA. TRBV21-1 is reported as a pseudogene. This CDR3 has 17 amino acids.

V usage is TRBV7-9 and J usage is TRBJ2-3; TRBD2 aligns across 15 bases. Per germline, CDR1 SEHNR and CDR2 FQNEAQ (reference sequence). With V trimmed by 5 bases and J by 1 base, 4 bases remained unmatched. CDR3 length equals 17 residues. The CDR3: CASSRTSGGAGTDTQYF. The CDR3 nucleotides read TGTGCCAGCAGCCGGACTAGCGGGGGGGCCGGCACAGATACGCAGTATTTT.

This clone was found once. The genes are TRBV7-3 and TRBJ2-2, with 7 bases lining up with TRBD1. Germline CDR1 and CDR2: SGHTA and FQGTGA. The J segment lost 7 bases and the V segment lost 5 bases, leaving 10 bases of the junction unmatched. The CDR3 spans 15 residues. For the CDR3, the DNA is TGTGCCAGCAGCCCCCGACAGGGATGGAGCGGGGAGCTGTTTTTT. Translating it yields CASSPRQGWSGELFF.

The chain links TRBV27 to TRBJ2-7, with TRBD1 as a possible D gene (5 bases). Looked up from germline, CDR1 is MNHEY and CDR2 is SMNVEV (reference sequence). This CDR3 spans 13 amino acids. The V end was cut by 6 bases, the J end by 4 bases, with 13 bases between. The CDR3 DNA reads as TGTGCCAGCAGCCGCCGACAGCAGTACGAGCAGTACTTC. Translation gives CASSRRQQYEQYF.

The V and J genes are TRBV6-5 and TRBJ2-7, with a tentative D call TRBD2 (7 bases). The CDR3 loop spans 16 amino acids. Germline V lookup: CDR1 MNHEY, CDR2 SVGAGI. The ends were cut back, 0 bases at V and 0 bases at J, with 12 bases in the middle. CDR3 nucleotides: TGTGCCAGCAGTTACTCGAAGGGGGACTACTCCTACGAGCAGTACTTC. Translated: CASSYSKGDYSYEQYF.

This chain links TRBV4-1 with TRBJ2-5, with 8 bases aligning to TRBD1. CDR3 size: 17 residues. Germline trimming cut 1 base from V and 5 bases from J; bases unmatched to any gene: 12. Germline-derived CDR1 and CDR2 are MGHRA and YSYEKL. The CDR3: CASSQGLRQGSGETQYF. The CDR3 DNA is TGCGCCAGCAGCCAAGGCCTAAGACAGGGGTCAGGGGAGACCCAGTACTTC.

This clone has just a few counts. The genes are TRBV2 and TRBJ2-4; no clear D. There are 16 residues in the CDR3. Germline values: CDR1 SNHLY, CDR2 FYNNEI. V lost 2 bases and J lost 0, with 11 bases in between. CDR3 in DNA: TGTGCCAGCAGTGAAAACTCCTTACTAGCCAAAAACATTCAGTACTTC. Protein sequence: CASSENSLLAKNIQYF. Supplemented by reference TRBV2 and TRBJ2-4, the full variable domain reads EPEVTQTPSHQVTQMGQEVILRCVPISNHLYFYWYRQILGQKVEFLVSFYNNEISEKSEIFDDQFSVERPDGSNFTLKIRSTKLEDSAMYFCASSENSLLAKNIQYFGAGTRLSVL.

The chain joins TRBV11-2 to TRBJ2-1; 7 bases are shared with TRBD2. This CDR3 spans 16 amino acids. CDR1 SGHAT and CDR2 FQNNGV come from the germline V gene. Germline trimming cut 6 bases from V and 1 base from J; bases unmatched to any gene: 9. The CDR3 sequence: CASSKTGTKSYNEQFF. DNA of the CDR3: TGTGCCAGCAGTAAGACCGGGACTAAGTCCTACAATGAGCAGTTCTTC. Full variable domain (outside the CDR3, taken from reference TRBV11-2 and TRBJ2-1): EAGVAQSPRYKIIEKRQSVAFWCNPISGHATLYWYQQILGQGPKLLIQFQNNGVVDDSQLPKDRFSAERLKGVDSTLKIQPAKLEDSAVYLCASSKTGTKSYNEQFFGPGTRLTVL.

The rearrangement joins TRBV19 to TRBJ2-1, with TRBD2 matching over 11 bases. The V segment lost 11 bases and the J segment 7 bases; nucleotides outside the gene matches: 16. Germline-derived CDR1 and CDR2 are LNHDA and SQIVND (reference sequence). The CDR3 totals 16 residues. The CDR3 loop is CAAGGGPGLAANEQFF. Here the CDR3 DNA reads TGTGCCGCAGGTGGGGGACCGGGACTAGCGGCTAATGAGCAGTTCTTC.

V and J are TRBV7-2 and TRBJ2-3; 9 positions agree with TRBD2. CDR3 length equals 15 residues. V lost 4 bases to trimming and J lost 0 bases; unmatched junction nucleotides: 2. Germline CDR1 and CDR2: SGHTA and FQGNSA. The CDR3 nucleotides are TGTGCCAGCAGCTCGGGACTAGCTAGCACAGATACGCAGTATTTT. It specifies CASSSGLASTDTQYF.

The chain combines TRBV21-1 with TRBJ1-2; TRBD1, the table's D call, lacks a check against the DNA. TRBV21-1 is deemed a pseudogene. The CDR3 sequence is 16 residues long. The CDR3 region is CASSKHIRTGAEGYTF. CDR3 DNA: TGTGCCAGCAGCAAACATATCAGGACAGGGGCAGAAGGCTACACCTTC.

The chain links TRBV5-1 to TRBJ2-7, with 12 bases identical to TRBD2. The CDR3 is 16 amino acids. Germline trimming cut 4 bases from V and 2 bases from J; bases unmatched to any gene: 7. The germline V gene has CDR1 SGHRS and CDR2 YFSETQ. The CDR3 nucleotides read TGCGCCAGCAGCCCCCTAGCGGGGGGGGCCCCCTACGAGCAGTACTTC. This sequence encodes CASSPLAGGAPYEQYF.